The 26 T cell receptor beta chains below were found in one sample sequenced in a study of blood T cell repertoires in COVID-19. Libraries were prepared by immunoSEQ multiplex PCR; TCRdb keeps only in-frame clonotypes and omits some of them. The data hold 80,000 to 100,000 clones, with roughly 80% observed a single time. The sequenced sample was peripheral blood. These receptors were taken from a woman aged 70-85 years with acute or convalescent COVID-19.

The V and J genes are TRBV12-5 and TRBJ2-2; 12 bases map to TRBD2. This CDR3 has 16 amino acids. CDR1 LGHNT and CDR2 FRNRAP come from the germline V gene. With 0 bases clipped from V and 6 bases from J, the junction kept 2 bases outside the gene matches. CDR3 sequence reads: CASGLVLAGGPGELFF. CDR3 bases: TGTGCTAGTGGTTTGGTACTAGCGGGGGGTCCCGGGGAGCTGTTTTTT.

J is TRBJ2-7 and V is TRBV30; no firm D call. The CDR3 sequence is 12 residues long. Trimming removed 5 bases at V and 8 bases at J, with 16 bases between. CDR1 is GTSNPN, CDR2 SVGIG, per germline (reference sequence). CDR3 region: CAWGSNKLQQYF. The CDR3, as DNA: TGTGCCTGGGGGTCGAATAAACTCCAGCAGTACTTC.

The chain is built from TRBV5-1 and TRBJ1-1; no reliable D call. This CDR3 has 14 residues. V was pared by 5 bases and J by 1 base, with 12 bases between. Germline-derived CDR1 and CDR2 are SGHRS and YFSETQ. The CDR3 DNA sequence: TGCGCCAGCAGACTAGGCAGAACGAACACTGAAGCTTTCTTT. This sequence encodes CASRLGRTNTEAFF.

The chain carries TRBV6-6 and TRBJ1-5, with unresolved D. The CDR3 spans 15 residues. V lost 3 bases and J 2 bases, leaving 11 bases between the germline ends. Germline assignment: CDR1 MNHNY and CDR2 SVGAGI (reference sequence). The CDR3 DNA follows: TGTGCCAGCAGTTATCTGAGGGCGGGCAATCAGCCCCAGCATTTT. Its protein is CASSYLRAGNQPQHF.

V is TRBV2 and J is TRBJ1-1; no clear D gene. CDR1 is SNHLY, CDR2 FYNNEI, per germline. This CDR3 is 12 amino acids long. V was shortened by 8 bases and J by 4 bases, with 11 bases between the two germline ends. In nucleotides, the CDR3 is TGTGCCAGCTCGAGGGTCGCCACTGAAGCTTTCTTT. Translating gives CASSRVATEAFF.

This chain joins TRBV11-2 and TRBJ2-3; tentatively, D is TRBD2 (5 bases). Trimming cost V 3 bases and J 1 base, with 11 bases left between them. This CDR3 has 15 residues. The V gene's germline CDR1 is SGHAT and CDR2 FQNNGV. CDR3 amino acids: CASSFGLGGTDTQYF. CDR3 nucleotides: TGTGCCAGCAGCTTCGGGCTCGGGGGCACAGATACGCAGTATTTT.

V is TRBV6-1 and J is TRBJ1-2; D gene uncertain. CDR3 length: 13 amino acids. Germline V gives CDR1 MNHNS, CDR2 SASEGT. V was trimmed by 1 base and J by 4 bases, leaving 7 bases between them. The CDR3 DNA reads TGTGCCAGCAGTGAAGTAGATTTCTATGGCTACACCTTC. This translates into CASSEVDFYGYTF.

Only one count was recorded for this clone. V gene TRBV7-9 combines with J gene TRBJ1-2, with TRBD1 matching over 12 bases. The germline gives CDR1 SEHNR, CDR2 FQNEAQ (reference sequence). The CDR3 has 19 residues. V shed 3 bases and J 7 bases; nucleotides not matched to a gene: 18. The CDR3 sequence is CASSFLPGQGAQGLSGYTF. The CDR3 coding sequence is TGTGCCAGCAGCTTCCTACCGGGACAGGGGGCGCAGGGCCTATCTGGCTACACCTTC.

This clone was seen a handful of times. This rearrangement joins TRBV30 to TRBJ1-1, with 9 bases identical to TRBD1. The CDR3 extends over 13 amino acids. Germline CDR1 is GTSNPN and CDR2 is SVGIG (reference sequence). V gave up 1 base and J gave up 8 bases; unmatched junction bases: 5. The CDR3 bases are TGTGCCTGGAGTGACGGACAGGGGCTCGAAGCTTTCTTT. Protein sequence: CAWSDGQGLEAFF.

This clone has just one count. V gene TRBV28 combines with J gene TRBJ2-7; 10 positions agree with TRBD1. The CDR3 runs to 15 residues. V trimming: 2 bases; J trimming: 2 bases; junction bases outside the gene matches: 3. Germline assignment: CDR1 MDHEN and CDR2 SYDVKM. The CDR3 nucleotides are TGTGCCAGCAGTTTACCGGGACAGGGGACCTACGAGCAGTACTTC. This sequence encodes CASSLPGQGTYEQYF.

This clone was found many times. In DNA, the CDR3 is TGTGCCAGCAGGGAGACAGGGGGGAGCACCGGGGAGCTGTTTTTT. Translated: CASRETGGSTGELFF. This chain uses TRBV14 with TRBJ2-2; 9 bases agree with TRBD1. The CDR3 is 15 amino acids. Germline loops: CDR1 SGHDN, CDR2 FVKESK. After removal of 6 bases from V and 4 bases from J, the junction contained 6 bases not matched to a gene.

Here the CDR3 DNA reads TGTGCCAGCAGCCCCTCAATGCGGGGAAACACCATATATTTT. As protein: CASSPSMRGNTIYF. The chain has TRBV3-1 (or the pseudogene TRBV3-2) and TRBJ1-3; D not certain. The CDR3 is 14 residues long. V shed 4 bases and J shed 4 bases, with 11 bases lying between them. The germline V gene has CDR1 LGHDT and CDR2 YNNKEL (reference sequence).

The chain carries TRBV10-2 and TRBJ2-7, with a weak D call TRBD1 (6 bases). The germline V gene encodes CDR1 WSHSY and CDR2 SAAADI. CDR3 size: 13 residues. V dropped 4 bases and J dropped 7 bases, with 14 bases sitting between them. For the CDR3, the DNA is TGCGCCAGCAGTGTTGGGGGCCGGAGGGAGCAGTACTTC. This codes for CASSVGGRREQYF.

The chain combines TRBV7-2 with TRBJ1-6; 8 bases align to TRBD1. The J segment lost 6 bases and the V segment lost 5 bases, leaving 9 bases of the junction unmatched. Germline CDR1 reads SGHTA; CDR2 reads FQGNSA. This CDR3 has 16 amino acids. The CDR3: CASSPQDRVRNSPLHF. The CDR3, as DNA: TGTGCCAGCAGCCCACAGGACAGGGTCCGTAATTCACCCCTCCACTTT.

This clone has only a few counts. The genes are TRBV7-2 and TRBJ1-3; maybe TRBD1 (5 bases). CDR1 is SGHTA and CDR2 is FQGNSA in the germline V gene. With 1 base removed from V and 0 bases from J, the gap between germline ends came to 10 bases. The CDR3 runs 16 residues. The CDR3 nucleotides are TGTGCCAGCAGCTTAGGACAGTCCTACTCTGGAAACACCATATATTTT. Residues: CASSLGQSYSGNTIYF.

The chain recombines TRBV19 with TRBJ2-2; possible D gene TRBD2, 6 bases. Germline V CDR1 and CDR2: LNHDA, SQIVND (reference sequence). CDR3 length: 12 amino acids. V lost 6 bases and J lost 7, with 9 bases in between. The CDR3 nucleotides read TGTGCCAGTAGCCCCGGGGGCGGGGAGCTGTTTTTT. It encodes CASSPGGGELFF.

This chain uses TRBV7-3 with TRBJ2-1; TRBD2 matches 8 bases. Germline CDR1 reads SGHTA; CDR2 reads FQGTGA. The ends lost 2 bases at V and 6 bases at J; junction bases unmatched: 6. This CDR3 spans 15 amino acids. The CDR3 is CASSLALAAFNEQFF. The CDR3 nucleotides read TGTGCCAGCAGCTTAGCACTAGCGGCCTTCAATGAGCAGTTCTTC.

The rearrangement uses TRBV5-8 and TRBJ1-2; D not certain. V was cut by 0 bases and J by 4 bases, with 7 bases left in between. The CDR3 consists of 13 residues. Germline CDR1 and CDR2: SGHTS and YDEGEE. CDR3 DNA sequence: TGTGCCAGCAGCTTGGCGGAGGGCTATGGCTACACCTTC. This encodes CASSLAEGYGYTF.

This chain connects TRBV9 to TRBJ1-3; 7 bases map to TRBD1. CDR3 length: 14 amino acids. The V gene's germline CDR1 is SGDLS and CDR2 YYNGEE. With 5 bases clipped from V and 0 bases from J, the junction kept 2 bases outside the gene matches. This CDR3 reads CASSGTDSGNTIYF. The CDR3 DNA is TGTGCCAGCAGTGGGACAGACTCTGGAAACACCATATATTTT.

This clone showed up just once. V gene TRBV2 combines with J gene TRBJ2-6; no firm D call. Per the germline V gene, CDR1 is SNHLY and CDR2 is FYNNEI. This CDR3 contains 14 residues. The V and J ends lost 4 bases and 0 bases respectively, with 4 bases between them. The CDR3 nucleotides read TGTGCCAGCAGTGTCTCCTCTGGGGCCAACGTCCTGACTTTC. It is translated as CASSVSSGANVLTF.

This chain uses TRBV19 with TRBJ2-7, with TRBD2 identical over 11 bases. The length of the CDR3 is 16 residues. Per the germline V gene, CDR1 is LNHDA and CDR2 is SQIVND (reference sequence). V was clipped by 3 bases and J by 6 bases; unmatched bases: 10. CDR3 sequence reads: CASSIQGGTSGREQYF. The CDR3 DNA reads TGTGCCAGTAGTATCCAAGGAGGGACTAGCGGCCGCGAGCAGTACTTC.

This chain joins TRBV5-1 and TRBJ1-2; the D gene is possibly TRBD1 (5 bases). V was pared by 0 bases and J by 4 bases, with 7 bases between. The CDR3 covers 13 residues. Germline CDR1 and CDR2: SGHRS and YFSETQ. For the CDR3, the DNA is TGCGCCAGCAGCTTGGAGACAGTCTATGGCTACACCTTC. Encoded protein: CASSLETVYGYTF.

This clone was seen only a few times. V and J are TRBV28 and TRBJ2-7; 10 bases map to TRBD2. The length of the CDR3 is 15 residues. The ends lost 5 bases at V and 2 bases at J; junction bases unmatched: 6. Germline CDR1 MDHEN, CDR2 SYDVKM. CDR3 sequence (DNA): TGTGCCAGCAGTCCTTATAGCGGGAGGACCTACGAGCAGTACTTC. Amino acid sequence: CASSPYSGRTYEQYF. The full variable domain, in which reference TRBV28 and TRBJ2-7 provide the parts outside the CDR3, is DVKVTQSSRYLVKRTGEKVFLECVQDMDHENMFWYRQDPGLGLRLIYFSYDVKMKEKGDIPEGYSVSREKKERFSLILESASTNQTSMYLCASSPYSGRTYEQYFGPGTRLTVT.

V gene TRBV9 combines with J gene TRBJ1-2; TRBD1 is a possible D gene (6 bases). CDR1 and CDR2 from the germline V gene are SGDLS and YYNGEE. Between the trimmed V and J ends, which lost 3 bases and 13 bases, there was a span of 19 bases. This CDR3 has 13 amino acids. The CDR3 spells CASSETGTLKSTF. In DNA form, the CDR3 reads TGTGCCAGCAGCGAAACAGGGACCCTTAAGAGCACCTTC. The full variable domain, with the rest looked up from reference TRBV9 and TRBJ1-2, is DSGVTQTPKHLITATGQRVTLRCSPRSGDLSVYWYQQSLDQGLQFLIQYYNGEERAKGNILERFSAQQFPDLHSELNLSSLELGDSALYFCASSETGTLKSTFGSGTRLTVV.

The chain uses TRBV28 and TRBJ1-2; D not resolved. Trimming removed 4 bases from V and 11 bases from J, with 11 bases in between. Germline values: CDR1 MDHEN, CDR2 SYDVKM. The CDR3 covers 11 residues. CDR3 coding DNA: TGTGCCAGCAGTTCGTCCATCCGGTACACCTTC. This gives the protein CASSSSIRYTF.

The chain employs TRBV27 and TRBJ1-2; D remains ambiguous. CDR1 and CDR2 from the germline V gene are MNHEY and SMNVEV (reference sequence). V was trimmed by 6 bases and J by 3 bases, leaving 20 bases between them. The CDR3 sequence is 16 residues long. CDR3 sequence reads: CASSLNPLGTYYGYTF. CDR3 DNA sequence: TGTGCCAGCAGCCTAAACCCCCTAGGTACATACTATGGCTACACCTTC.